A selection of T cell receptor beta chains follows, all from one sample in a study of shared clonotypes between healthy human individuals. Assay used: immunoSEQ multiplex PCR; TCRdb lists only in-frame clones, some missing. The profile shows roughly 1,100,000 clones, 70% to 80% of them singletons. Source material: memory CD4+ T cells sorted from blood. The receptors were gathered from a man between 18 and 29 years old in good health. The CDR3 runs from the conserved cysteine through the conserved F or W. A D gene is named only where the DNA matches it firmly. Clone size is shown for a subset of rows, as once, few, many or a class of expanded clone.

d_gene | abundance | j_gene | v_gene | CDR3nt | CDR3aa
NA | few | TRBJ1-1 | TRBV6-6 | TGTGCCAGCACCTCAGACGAAATGAACACTGAAGCTTTCTTT | CASTSDEMNTEAFF
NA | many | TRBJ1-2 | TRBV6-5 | TGTGCCAGCAGTTACTCGGCCAGTGGGGGAGGCTACACCTTC | CASSYSASGGGYTF
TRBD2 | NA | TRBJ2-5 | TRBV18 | TGTGCCAGCTCTCGCGGGAGCCAAGAGACCCAGTACTTC | CASSRGSQETQYF
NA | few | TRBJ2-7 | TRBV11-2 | TGTGCCAGCAGCCCGGACCAGGTGGGGTACGAGCAGTACTTC | CASSPDQVGYEQYF
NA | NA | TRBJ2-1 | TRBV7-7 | TGTGCTAGCAGCTTATCGCCGTATGCGGGCAATGAGCAGTTCTTC | CASSLSPYAGNEQFF
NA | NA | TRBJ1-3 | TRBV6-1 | TGTGCCAGCAGTGACGGGGGCGTGTGGGGCCGAAACTCTGGAAACACCATATATTTT | CASSDGGVWGRNSGNTIYF
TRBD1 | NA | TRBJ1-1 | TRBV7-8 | TGTGCCAGCAGCTCTCACAGGGGTATGAGCACTGAAGCTTTCTTT | CASSSHRGMSTEAFF
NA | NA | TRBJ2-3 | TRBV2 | TGTGCCAGCAGTGGGGGCAGGATACAGGCAACAGATACGCAGTATTTT | CASSGGRIQATDTQYF
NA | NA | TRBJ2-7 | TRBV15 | TGTGCCACCAGCAGAGATGCAGGTCCCTACGAGCAGTACTTC | CATSRDAGPYEQYF
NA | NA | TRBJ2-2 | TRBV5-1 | TGCGCCAGCAGCTCGGAACGGAGGAACACCGGGGAGCTGTTTTTT | CASSSERRNTGELFF
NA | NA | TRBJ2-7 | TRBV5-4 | TGTGCCAGCAGCTTTGCCTCCTACGAGCAGTACTTC | CASSFASYEQYF
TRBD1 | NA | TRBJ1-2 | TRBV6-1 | TGTGCCAGTTTTACAGGGGGCGACGATGGCTACACCTTC | CASFTGGDDGYTF
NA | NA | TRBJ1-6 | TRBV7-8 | TGTGCCAGCAGCTTTGGGACATTAAATTCACCCCTCCACTTT | CASSFGTLNSPLHF
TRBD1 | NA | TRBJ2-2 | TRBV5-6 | TGTGCCAGCAGCGGGCGGCAGGGGGCTGTCGGGGAGCTGTTTTTT | CASSGRQGAVGELFF
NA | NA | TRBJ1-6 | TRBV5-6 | TGTGCCAGCAGCTTGGGAGACGGAAAATCACCCCTCCACTTT | CASSLGDGKSPLHF